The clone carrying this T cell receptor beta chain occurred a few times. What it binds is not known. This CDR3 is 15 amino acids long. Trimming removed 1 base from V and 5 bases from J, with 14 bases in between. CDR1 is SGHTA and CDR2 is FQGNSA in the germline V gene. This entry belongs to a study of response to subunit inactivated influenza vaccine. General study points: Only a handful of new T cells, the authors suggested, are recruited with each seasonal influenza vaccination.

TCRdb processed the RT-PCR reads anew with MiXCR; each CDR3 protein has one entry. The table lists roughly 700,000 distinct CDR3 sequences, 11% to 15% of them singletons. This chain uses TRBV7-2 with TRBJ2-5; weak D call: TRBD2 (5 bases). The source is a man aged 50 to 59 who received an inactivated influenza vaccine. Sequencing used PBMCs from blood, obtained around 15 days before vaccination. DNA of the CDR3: TGTGCCAGCAGCTTAGGGTCGGGGAAAGGGGAGACCCAGTACTTC. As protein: CASSLGSGKGETQYF.